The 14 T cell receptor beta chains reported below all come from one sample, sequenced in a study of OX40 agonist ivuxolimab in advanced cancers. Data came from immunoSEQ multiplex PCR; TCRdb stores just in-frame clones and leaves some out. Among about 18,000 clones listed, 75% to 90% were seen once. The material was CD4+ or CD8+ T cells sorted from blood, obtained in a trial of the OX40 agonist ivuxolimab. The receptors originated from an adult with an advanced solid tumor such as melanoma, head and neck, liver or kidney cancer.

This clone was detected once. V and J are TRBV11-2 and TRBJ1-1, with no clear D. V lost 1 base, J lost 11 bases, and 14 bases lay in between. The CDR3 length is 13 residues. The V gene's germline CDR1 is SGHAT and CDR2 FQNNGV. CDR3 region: CASSLVGQVPAFF. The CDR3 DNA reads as TGTGCCAGCAGCTTAGTAGGTCAGGTTCCCGCTTTCTTT.

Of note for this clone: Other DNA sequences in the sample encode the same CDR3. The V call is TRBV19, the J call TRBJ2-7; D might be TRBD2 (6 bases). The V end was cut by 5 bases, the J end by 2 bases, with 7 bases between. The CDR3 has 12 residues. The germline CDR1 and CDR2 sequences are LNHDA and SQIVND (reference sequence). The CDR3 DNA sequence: TGTGCCAGTAGTTCGGGGGCCTACGAGCAGTACTTC. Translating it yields CASSSGAYEQYF.

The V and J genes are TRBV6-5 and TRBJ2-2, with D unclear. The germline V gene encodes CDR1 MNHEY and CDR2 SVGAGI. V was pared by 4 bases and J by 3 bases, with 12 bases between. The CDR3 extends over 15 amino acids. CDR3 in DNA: TGTGCCAGCAGTTCAGACACGGCTTACACCGGGGAGCTGTTTTTT. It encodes CASSSDTAYTGELFF.

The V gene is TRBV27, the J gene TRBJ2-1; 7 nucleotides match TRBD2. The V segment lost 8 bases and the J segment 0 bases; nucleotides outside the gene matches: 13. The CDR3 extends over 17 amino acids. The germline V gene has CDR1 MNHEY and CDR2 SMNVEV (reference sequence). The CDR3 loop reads CASATPGLLNSYNEQFF. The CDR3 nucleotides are TGTGCCAGCGCCACACCGGGACTACTAAACTCCTACAATGAGCAGTTCTTC.

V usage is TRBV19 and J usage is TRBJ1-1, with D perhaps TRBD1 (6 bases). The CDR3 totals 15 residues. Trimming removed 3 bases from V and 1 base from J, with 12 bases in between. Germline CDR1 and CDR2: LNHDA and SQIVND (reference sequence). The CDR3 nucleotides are TGTGCCAGTAGTATTCGGGGGGCCGGGAACACTGAAGCTTTCTTT. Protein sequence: CASSIRGAGNTEAFF.

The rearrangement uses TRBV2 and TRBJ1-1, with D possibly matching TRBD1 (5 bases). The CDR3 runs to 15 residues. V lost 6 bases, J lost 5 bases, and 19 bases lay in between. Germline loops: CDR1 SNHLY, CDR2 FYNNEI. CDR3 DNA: TGTGCCAGCAGGACTGCAGGGTTGGGGGAGACTGAAGCTTTCTTT. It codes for CASRTAGLGETEAFF.

CDR3 residues: CASSEPPAGVDTQYF. CDR3 nucleotide sequence: TGTGCCAGCAGTGAACCTCCCGCGGGGGTAGATACGCAGTATTTT. V usage is TRBV6-1 and J usage is TRBJ2-3, with TRBD2 identical over 7 bases. Germline values: CDR1 MNHNS, CDR2 SASEGT. The CDR3 covers 15 residues. Trimming at V came to 2 bases and at J to 5 bases, leaving 7 bases not matched to a gene.

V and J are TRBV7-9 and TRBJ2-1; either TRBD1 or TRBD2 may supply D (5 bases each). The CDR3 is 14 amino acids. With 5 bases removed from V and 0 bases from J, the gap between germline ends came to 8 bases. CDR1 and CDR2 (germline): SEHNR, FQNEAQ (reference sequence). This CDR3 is CASSGDHSYNEQFF. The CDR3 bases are TGTGCCAGCAGCGGGGACCACTCCTACAATGAGCAGTTCTTC.

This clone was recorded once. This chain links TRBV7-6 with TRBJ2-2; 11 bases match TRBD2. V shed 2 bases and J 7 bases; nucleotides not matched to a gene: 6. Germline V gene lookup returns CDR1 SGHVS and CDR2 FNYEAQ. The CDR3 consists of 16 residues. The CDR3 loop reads CASSLISGRAIGELFF. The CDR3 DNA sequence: TGTGCCAGCAGCTTAATTAGCGGGAGGGCCATCGGGGAGCTGTTTTTT.

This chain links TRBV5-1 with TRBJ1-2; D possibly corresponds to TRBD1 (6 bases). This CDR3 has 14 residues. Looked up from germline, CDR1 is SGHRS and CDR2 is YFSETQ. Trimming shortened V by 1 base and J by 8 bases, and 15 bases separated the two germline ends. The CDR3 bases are TGCGCCAGCAGCTTGATGGGGGGCGCAAAAGGCTACACCTTC. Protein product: CASSLMGGAKGYTF.

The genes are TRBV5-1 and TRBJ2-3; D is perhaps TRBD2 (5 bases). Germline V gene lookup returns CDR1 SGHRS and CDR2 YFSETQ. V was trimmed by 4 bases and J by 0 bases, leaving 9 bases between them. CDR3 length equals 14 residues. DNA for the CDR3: TGCGCCAGCAGCCCAAGGACTAGCACAGATACGCAGTATTTT. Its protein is CASSPRTSTDTQYF.

CDR3 DNA sequence: TGTGCCTGGAATCCGGGACAGGGGTATTCACCCCTCCACTTT. It yields the protein CAWNPGQGYSPLHF. The chain combines TRBV30 with TRBJ1-6; the match to TRBD1 covers 10 bases. Germline CDR1 is GTSNPN and CDR2 is SVGIG (reference sequence). The CDR3 runs to 14 residues. Trimming took 4 bases from V and 8 from J; bases not matched to a gene: 5. The full variable domain, with the rest looked up from reference TRBV30 and TRBJ1-6, is SQTIHQWPATLVQPVGSPLSLECTVEGTSNPNLYWYRQAAGRGLQLLFYSVGIGQISSEVPQNLSASRPQDRQFILSSKKLLLSDSGFYLCAWNPGQGYSPLHFGNGTRLTVT.

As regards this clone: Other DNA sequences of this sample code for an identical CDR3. The CDR3 protein is CASSFGTGSYEQYF. Here the CDR3 DNA reads TGTGCCAGCAGTTTTGGGACAGGGTCCTACGAGCAGTACTTC. V usage is TRBV27 and J usage is TRBJ2-7, with TRBD1 matching over 9 bases. V lost 3 bases and J lost 1; bases outside the gene matches: 1. Germline V lookup: CDR1 MNHEY, CDR2 SMNVEV (reference sequence). The CDR3 runs 14 residues.

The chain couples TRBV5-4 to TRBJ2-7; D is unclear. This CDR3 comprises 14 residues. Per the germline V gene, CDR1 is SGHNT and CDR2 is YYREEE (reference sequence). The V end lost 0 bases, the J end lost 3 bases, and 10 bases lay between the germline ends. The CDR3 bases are TGTGCCAGCAGCTTGGCCGGAGCAAACTACGAGCAGTACTTC. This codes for CASSLAGANYEQYF.